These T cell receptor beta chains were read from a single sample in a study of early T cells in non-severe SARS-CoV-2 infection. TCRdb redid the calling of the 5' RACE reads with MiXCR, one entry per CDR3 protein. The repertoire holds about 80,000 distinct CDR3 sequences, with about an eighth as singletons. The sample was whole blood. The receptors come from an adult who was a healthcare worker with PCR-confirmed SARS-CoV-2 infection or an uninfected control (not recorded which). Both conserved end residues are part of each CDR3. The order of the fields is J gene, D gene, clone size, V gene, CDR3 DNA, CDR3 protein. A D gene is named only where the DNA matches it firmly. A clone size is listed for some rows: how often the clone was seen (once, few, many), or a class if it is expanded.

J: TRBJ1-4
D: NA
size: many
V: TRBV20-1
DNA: TGCAGTGCTAGAGATACGGGGGGAAATGAAAAACTGTTTTTT
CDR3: CSARDTGGNEKLFF

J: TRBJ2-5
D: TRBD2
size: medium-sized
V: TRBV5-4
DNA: TGTGCCAGCAGCGAGGGCGGGAGTCAGGAGACCCAGTACTTC
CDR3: CASSEGGSQETQYF

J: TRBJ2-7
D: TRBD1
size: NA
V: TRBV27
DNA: TGTGCCAGCAGTGGACAGGGGCGGACTGTCCGCTACGAGCAGTACTTC
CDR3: CASSGQGRTVRYEQYF

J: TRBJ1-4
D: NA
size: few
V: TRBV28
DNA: TGTGCCGGGGGCCGGGGCTATGAAAAACTGTTTTTT
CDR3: CAGGRGYEKLFF

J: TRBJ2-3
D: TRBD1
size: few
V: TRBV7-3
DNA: TGTGCCAGCAGCGTGGGACAGGGGAGGAGAGCAGATACGCAGTATTTT
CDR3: CASSVGQGRRADTQYF

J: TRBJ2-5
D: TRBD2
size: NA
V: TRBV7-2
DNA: TGTGCCAGCAGCTCCTCTAGCGGGAGCACCCAGTACTTC
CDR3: CASSSSSGSTQYF

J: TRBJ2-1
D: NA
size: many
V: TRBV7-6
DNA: TGTGCCAGCAGCTTAGCTCACAATGAGCAGTTCTTC
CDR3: CASSLAHNEQFF

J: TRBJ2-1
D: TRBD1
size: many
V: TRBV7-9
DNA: TGTGCCAGCAGCCACCGGGACAGGGAAGGCAATGAGCAGTTCTTC
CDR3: CASSHRDREGNEQFF

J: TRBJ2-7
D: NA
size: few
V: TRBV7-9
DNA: TGTGCCAGCAGCCCCGACGGACCGGGGGCCGAGCAGTACTTC
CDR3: CASSPDGPGAEQYF

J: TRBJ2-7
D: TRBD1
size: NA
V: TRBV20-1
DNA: TGCAGTGCCAAGCCCCCGCGACAGGGGGCGCTTGAGCAGTACTTC
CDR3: CSAKPPRQGALEQYF

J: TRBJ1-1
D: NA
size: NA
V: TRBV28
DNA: TGTGCCAGCACACTAGGGGTGGACACTGAAGCTTTCTTT
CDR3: CASTLGVDTEAFF

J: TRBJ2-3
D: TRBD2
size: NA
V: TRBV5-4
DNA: TGTGCCAGCAGCTTGGTCCCGGGAGGGCCACCAGATACGCAGTATTTT
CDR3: CASSLVPGGPPDTQYF

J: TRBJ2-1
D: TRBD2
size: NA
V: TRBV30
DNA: TGTGCCTGGAGAGGTGGCGGGAGCTCCTACAATGAGCAGTTCTTC
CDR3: CAWRGGGSSYNEQFF

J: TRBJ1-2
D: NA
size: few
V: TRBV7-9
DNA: TGTGCCAGCAGCTTGGGGGACGGACCCTATGGCTACACCTTC
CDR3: CASSLGDGPYGYTF

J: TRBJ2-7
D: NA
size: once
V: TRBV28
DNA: TGTGCCAGCAGTTTATTTACAGGTTCCTACGAGCAGTACTTC
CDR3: CASSLFTGSYEQYF

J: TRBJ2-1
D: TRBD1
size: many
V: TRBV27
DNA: TGTGCCAGCCGACTCCGGGACAGGGGTTACAATGAGCAGTTCTTC
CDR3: CASRLRDRGYNEQFF

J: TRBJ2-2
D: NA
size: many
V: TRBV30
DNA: TGTGCCTCCCCCGCGGACATCAACACCGGGGAGCTGTTTTTT
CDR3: CASPADINTGELFF

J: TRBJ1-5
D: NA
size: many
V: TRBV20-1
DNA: TGCAGTGCTAGAGGAAGACAGCCGCAGCCCCAGCATTTT
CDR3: CSARGRQPQPQHF

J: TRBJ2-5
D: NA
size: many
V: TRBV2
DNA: TGTGCCAGCAGTGGCCGTGTCGCTCCCCAAGAGACCCAGTACTTC
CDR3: CASSGRVAPQETQYF

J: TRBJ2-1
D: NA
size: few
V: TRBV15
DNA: TGTGCCACCAGCGTCTTGGCGATGAATGAGCAGTTCTTC
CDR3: CATSVLAMNEQFF

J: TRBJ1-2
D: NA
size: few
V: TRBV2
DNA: TGTGCCAGCAGTGACCCTACGCGACAGGCCTCCAACTATGGCTACACCTTC
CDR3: CASSDPTRQASNYGYTF

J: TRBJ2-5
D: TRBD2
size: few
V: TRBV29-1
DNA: TGCAGCGCAGCAGCGGGAGATACGGGGGAGACCCAGTACTTC
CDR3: CSAAAGDTGETQYF

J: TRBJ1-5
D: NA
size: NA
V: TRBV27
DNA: TGTGCCAGCAGTAGTTACAGGGAGGGCAATCAGCCCCAGCATTTT
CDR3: CASSSYREGNQPQHF

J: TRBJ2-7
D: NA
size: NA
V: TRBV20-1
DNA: TGCAGTGCTAGAAAGGACTCATACGAGCAGTACTTC
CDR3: CSARKDSYEQYF

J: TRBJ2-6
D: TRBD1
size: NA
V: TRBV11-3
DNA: TGTGCCAGCAGCAAGCGGACAGGGACCACCTCTGGGGCCAACGTCCTGACTTTC
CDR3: CASSKRTGTTSGANVLTF

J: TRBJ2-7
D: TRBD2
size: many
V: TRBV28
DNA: TGTGCCAGCAGCACAGCGGGAGTTAAGTCCTACGAGCAGTACTTC
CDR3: CASSTAGVKSYEQYF

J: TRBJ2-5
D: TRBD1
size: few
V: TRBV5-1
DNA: TGCGCCAGCAGCTTGGGACAGGGTAATCAAGAGACCCAGTACTTC
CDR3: CASSLGQGNQETQYF

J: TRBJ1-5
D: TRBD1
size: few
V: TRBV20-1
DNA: TGCAGTGCTCTCAGGGGGCGCGGGCGCAATCAGCCCCAGCATTTT
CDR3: CSALRGRGRNQPQHF

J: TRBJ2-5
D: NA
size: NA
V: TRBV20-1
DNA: TGCAGTGCTAGACGGGTGTCAGAGACCCAGTACTTC
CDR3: CSARRVSETQYF

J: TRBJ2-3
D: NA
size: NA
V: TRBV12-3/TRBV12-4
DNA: TGTGCCAGCAGTTTATTCTCAAACACAGATACGCAGTATTTT
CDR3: CASSLFSNTDTQYF

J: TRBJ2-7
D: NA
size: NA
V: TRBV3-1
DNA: TGTGCCAGCAGCCAAGGAGGAGGGTCCTACGAGCAGTACTTC
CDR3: CASSQGGGSYEQYF

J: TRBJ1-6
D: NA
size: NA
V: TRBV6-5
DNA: TGTGCCAGCAGCTCTGAGGATATAAGCTCCTATAATTCACCCCTCCACTTT
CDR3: CASSSEDISSYNSPLHF

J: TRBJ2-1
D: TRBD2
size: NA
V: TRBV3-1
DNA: TGTGCCAGCAGCCTAGCGGGAACCTACAATGAGCAGTTCTTC
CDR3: CASSLAGTYNEQFF

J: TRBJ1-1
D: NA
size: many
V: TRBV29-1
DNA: TGCAGCGTTTCCGGGAGGAACACTGAAGCTTTCTTT
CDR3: CSVSGRNTEAFF

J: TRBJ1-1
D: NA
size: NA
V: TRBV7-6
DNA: TGTGCCAGCAGCCCAGCGACAGCGAAGAACACTGAAGCTTTCTTT
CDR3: CASSPATAKNTEAFF

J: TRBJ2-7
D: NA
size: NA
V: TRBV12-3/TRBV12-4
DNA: TGTGCCAGCAGTTACGGGACTTACTACGAGCAGTACTTC
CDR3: CASSYGTYYEQYF

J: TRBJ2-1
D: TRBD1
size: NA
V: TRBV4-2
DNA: TGTGCCAGCAGCCAAGGGACAGGCTACAATGAGCAGTTCTTC
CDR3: CASSQGTGYNEQFF

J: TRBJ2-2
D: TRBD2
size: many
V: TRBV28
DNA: TGTGCCAGCAGTTTCCTAGCGGGAGGGACCACCGGGGAGCTGTTTTTT
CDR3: CASSFLAGGTTGELFF

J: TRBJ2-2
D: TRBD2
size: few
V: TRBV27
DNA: TGTGCCAGCAGCTTACTAGCGGGAGGGCCCGCTCCCGGGGAGCTGTTTTTT
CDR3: CASSLLAGGPAPGELFF

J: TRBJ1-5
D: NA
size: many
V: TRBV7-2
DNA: TGTGCCAGCAGCTCCAGGGGTACCAATCAGCCCCAGCATTTT
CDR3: CASSSRGTNQPQHF

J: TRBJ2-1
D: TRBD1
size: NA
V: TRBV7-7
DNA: TGTGCCAGCAGTTTTGGGGCGGGACAGGGCGATGAGCAGTTCTTC
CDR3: CASSFGAGQGDEQFF

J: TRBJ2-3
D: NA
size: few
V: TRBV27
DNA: TGTGCCAGCAGTTTAGAAGTAAGGGCACCCTCGCAGTATTTT
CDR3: CASSLEVRAPSQYF

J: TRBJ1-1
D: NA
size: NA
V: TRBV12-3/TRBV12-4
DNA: TGTGCCAGCAGTTTTGCTGCGAACACTGAAGCTTTCTTT
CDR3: CASSFAANTEAFF

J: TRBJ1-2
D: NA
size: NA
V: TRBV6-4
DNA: TGTGCCAGCAGTGACAGGGGGGGTTATGGCTACACCTTC
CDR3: CASSDRGGYGYTF

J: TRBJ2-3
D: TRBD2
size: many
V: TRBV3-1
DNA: TGTGCCAGCAGCCGGCGGGGGAGCACAGATACGCAGTATTTT
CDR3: CASSRRGSTDTQYF

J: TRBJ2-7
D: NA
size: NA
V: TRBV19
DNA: TGTGCCAGTAGTATGGAATGGGGCTCCTACGAGCAGTACTTC
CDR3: CASSMEWGSYEQYF

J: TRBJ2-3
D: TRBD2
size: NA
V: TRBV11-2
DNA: TGTGCCAGCAGCCAAGGAGGACTAGCGGGAGTTGCAGATACGCAGTATTTT
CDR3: CASSQGGLAGVADTQYF

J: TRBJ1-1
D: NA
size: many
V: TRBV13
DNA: TGTGCCAGCAGCCGGGGGGGAAACACTGAAGCTTTCTTT
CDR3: CASSRGGNTEAFF

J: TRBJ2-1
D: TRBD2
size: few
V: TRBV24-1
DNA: TGTGCCACCAGTGACTTGCGGGAGGTCGGCAATGAGCAGTTCTTC
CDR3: CATSDLREVGNEQFF

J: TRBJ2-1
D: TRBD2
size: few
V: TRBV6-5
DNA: TGTGCCAGCAGTTACTCTAGCGGGAGGGCCGAGAATGAGCAGTTCTTC
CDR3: CASSYSSGRAENEQFF

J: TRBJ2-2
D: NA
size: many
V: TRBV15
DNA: TGTGCCACCAGCAGAGTCACAGTAAACACCGGGGAGCTGTTTTTT
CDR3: CATSRVTVNTGELFF

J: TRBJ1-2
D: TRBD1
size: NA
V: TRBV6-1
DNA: TGTGCCAGCAGCGGACAGGGCAATGGCTACACCTTC
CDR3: CASSGQGNGYTF

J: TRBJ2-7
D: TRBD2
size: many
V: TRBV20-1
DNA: TGCAGTGCTAGTGGTCTAGCGGGATGGGGTGAGCAGTACTTC
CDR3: CSASGLAGWGEQYF

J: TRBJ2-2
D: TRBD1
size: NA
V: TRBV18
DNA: TGTGCCAGCTCACTCACAGGGGGAGTCGGGGAGCTGTTTTTT
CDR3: CASSLTGGVGELFF

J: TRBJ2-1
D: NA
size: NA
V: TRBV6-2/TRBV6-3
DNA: TGTGCCAGCAGCATGGGGTGGGGTGAGCAGTTCTTC
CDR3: CASSMGWGEQFF